This T cell receptor beta chain was found in a study of cytomegalovirus exposure and HLA in healthy donors. Overall study results and limits: The study carried out a later analysis of TCR beta sequences. It associated approximately 15,000 of them with specific HLA alleles at a false discovery rate of 0.05. Association of a missense DCLRE1C variant with TCR beta V- and J-gene trimming was reported in a later analysis. Sequences of the TCR beta chain were said to predict the HLA-A and HLA-B alleles of most subjects accurately. Sequencing depth roughly uniform across donors was assumed in presence/absence analyses.

Amplification used 60 Vbeta primers and 13 Jbeta primers. Measured with immunoSEQ multiplex PCR; TCRdb has only the in-frame clones, and not every one. The sample has about 89,000 clones; around four fifths are singletons. In the case of this clone: Its antigen is as yet unknown.

V was pared by 0 bases and J by 4 bases, with 7 bases between. CDR1 and CDR2 from the germline V gene are SGHRS and YFSETQ. CDR3 length equals 13 residues. Source material: PBMCs. The chain links TRBV5-1 to TRBJ1-1; D is uncertain. This receptor was obtained from a male donor in good health and CMV-seronegative. CDR3 bases: TGCGCCAGCAGCTTGGCGATTAGCACTGAAGCTTTCTTT. It codes for CASSLAISTEAFF.